This paragraph reports one T cell receptor (beta chain). CDR1 is ENHRY and CDR2 is SYGVKD in the germline V gene. With V trimmed by 6 bases and J by 5 bases, 3 bases remained unmatched. The CDR3 has 14 amino acids. The sample belongs to a study of tumor-infiltrating lymphocytes in oesophageal squamous cell carcinoma. TCRdb re-called the PCR reads with MiXCR, one entry per CDR3 protein. The table records about 14,000 distinct CDR3 sequences, roughly 44% of them present only once. Sequenced sample: blood. This chain links TRBV10-3 with TRBJ2-1; 11 nucleotides match TRBD1. The clonotype was recovered from a male donor with esophageal squamous cell carcinoma. As DNA, the CDR3 is TGTGCCATCAGCACGGGACAGGGGGACAATGAGCAGTTCTTC. It translates to CAISTGQGDNEQFF.